This T cell receptor (beta chain) was profiled in a study of Graves' ophthalmopathy and Graves' hyperthyroidism. Concerning this clonotype itself: An end of the junction differs from the germline gene, which may be a read error.

Amplified TCR beta CDR3 regions were obtained using RNA transcripts as template. First-round RT-PCR relied on HTBI primers, and a second-round multiplex PCR came next. TCRdb itself ran the multiplex PCR reads through MiXCR, one entry per CDR3 protein. The data contain over 650,000 distinct CDR3 sequences, about two fifths of them seen just once; the ten biggest clones take up over 2.5%. The CDR3 has 15 amino acids. In germline, CDR1 is MGHRA, CDR2 YSYEKL. Clinicians diagnosed using symptoms, serum thyroxine, TRAb, thyroid ultrasound and orbital computed tomography. V is TRBV4-1 and J is TRBJ1-1; 7 positions agree with TRBD1. The source is an adult man with Graves' ophthalmopathy. Sequences were obtained from peripheral blood. CDR3 coding DNA: TGCGCCAGCAGCCAAGATGCAGGGGGTGGCACTGAAGCTTACTTT. This gives the protein CASSQDAGGGTEAYF.